The T cell receptor (beta chain) under discussion was sequenced for a study of T cells in Graves' hyperthyroidism and ophthalmopathy. Notes on the study in general: Among thyroid clonotypes expanded above 0.001, most also appeared in blood. The authors' 13 V-J model separated ophthalmopathy from stable hyperthyroidism.

TCR beta CDR3 sequences were amplified from RNA transcripts. In the first-round RT-PCR of the TCR CDR3, the HTBI primer set was used. TCRdb fed the multiplex PCR reads into MiXCR, producing one record per CDR3 protein. The sample shows under 550,000 distinct CDR3 sequences, 20% of them seen only once. With 2 bases clipped from V and 9 bases from J, the junction kept 22 bases outside the gene matches. Looked up from germline, CDR1 is DFQATT and CDR2 is SNEGSKA (reference sequence). This CDR3 is built from 19 residues. Orbital computed tomography and thyroid ultrasound, together with serum TRAb and thyroxine and clinical symptoms, were used for diagnoses. PBMCs were derived from roughly 9.6 ml fresh peripheral blood. Ten or more counts support this clonotype. Its matching antigen is unknown.

Input material: blood. The clonotype was recovered from a man in his forties or fifties with Graves' ophthalmopathy. The V gene is TRBV20-1, the J gene TRBJ2-5; TRBD2 aligns across 12 bases. The CDR3 loop reads CSARFPFPRTSGAPAAQYF. CDR3 sequence (DNA): TGCAGTGCTAGATTCCCTTTTCCCCGGACTAGCGGGGCTCCGGCGGCCCAGTACTTC.